These 22 T cell receptor beta chains originate from one sample sequenced in a study of cytomegalovirus exposure and HLA in healthy donors. The study ran its PCR with 60 Vbeta and 13 Jbeta primers. The repertoire was sequenced with immunoSEQ multiplex PCR; TCRdb's copy has only in-frame clones and lacks some. Among under 250,000 clones listed, 70% to 80% were seen once. The sample comprised PBMCs. These receptors all come from a man aged 25-40 years in good health and CMV-seronegative.

CDR3 residues: CASSVEGGSDTQYF. The CDR3 region has the DNA TGTGCCAGCAGCGTAGAGGGGGGGTCAGATACGCAGTATTTT. The gene calls are TRBV9 and TRBJ2-3, with D possibly matching TRBD2 (7 bases). This CDR3 region has 14 residues. V lost 0 bases and J lost 4, with 9 bases in between. The germline CDR1 and CDR2 sequences are SGDLS and YYNGEE. The entire variable domain, with the rest obtained from reference TRBV9 and TRBJ2-3, is as follows: DSGVTQTPKHLITATGQRVTLRCSPRSGDLSVYWYQQSLDQGLQFLIQYYNGEERAKGNILERFSAQQFPDLHSELNLSSLELGDSALYFCASSVEGGSDTQYFGPGTRLTVL.

The CDR3 nucleotides read TGTGCCATCAGGAAAGAGCAGAACACTGAAGCTTTCTTT. This gives the protein CAIRKEQNTEAFF. V and J are TRBV10-3 and TRBJ1-1; D uncertain. This CDR3 has 13 amino acids. Trimming stripped 6 bases from V and 1 base from J, with 9 bases between. Germline V gene lookup returns CDR1 ENHRY and CDR2 SYGVKD.

This clone turned up a few times. V usage is TRBV28 and J usage is TRBJ1-1, with 7 bases lining up with TRBD1. There are 16 residues in the CDR3. V lost 7 bases to trimming and J lost 0 bases; unmatched junction nucleotides: 11. Per germline, CDR1 MDHEN and CDR2 SYDVKM. The CDR3 protein is CASNRAGGALNTEAFF. In nucleotides, the CDR3 is TGTGCCAGCAATCGGGCAGGGGGAGCCCTGAACACTGAAGCTTTCTTT.

V gene TRBV7-9 combines with J gene TRBJ2-2, with 9 nucleotides matching TRBD1. Germline assignment: CDR1 SEHNR and CDR2 FQNEAQ (reference sequence). Losses at the gene ends were 1 base for V and 4 bases for J; bases not matched to a gene: 7. The CDR3 spans 17 residues. CDR3 bases: TGTGCCAGCAGCTTAGAGTCCCGGACAGGGGCCACCGGGGAGCTGTTTTTT. It yields the protein CASSLESRTGATGELFF.

This clone was detected a few times. The chain combines TRBV19 with TRBJ1-5; unclear D gene. CDR1 and CDR2 from the germline V gene are LNHDA and SQIVND (reference sequence). This CDR3 has 15 residues. V dropped 5 bases and J dropped 2 bases, with 13 bases sitting between them. As DNA, the CDR3 is TGTGCCAGTAGTGCCGCCGGGGAAGGCAATCAGCCCCAGCATTTT. Amino acids: CASSAAGEGNQPQHF. Full variable domain (missing parts from reference TRBV19 and TRBJ1-5): DGGITQSPKYLFRKEGQNVTLSCEQNLNHDAMYWYRQDPGQGLRLIYYSQIVNDFQKGDIAEGYSVSREKKESFPLTVTSAQKNPTAFYLCASSAAGEGNQPQHFGDGTRLSIL.

This chain joins TRBV4-1 and TRBJ2-4; a weak D match, TRBD1 (6 bases). The CDR3 is 16 residues long. Germline V gene lookup returns CDR1 MGHRA and CDR2 YSYEKL. Trimming took 4 bases from V and 0 from J, leaving 13 bases between them. The chain's CDR3 is CASSPQGSLAKNIQYF. CDR3 bases: TGCGCCAGCAGCCCGCAGGGGTCTCTAGCCAAAAACATTCAGTACTTC.

This clone showed up just a few times. The V and J genes are TRBV10-2 and TRBJ1-4; 9 nucleotides align to TRBD1. Germline V gives CDR1 WSHSY, CDR2 SAAADI. The CDR3 contains 16 residues. V lost 2 bases and J lost 11; bases outside the gene matches: 12. The CDR3 DNA reads as TGCGCCAGCAGTGAGGGGACCACAGGGGGCGGATCGAAACTGTTTTTT. Amino acid sequence: CASSEGTTGGGSKLFF.

The table lists this clone with a few counts. The rearrangement links TRBV28 to TRBJ1-1; D is unresolved. The germline V gene encodes CDR1 MDHEN and CDR2 SYDVKM. V lost 1 base, J lost 1 base, and 10 bases lay in between. The CDR3 consists of 15 residues. CDR3 residues: CASSLYRAENTEAFF. The CDR3 nucleotides read TGTGCCAGCAGTTTATATCGTGCGGAGAACACTGAAGCTTTCTTT.

This chain uses TRBV7-8 with TRBJ2-1, with TRBD2 matching 8 bases. The CDR3 has 15 amino acids. CDR1 and CDR2 (germline): SGHVS, FQNEAQ. J lost 0 bases, V lost 3 bases, and 1 base had no gene match. CDR3 sequence reads: CASSFSGISYNEQFF. DNA of the CDR3: TGTGCCAGCAGCTTTAGCGGGATCTCCTACAATGAGCAGTTCTTC.

CDR3 amino acids: CASSLDRGIYGYTF. In DNA, the CDR3 is TGTGCCAGCAGTCTAGACAGGGGAATTTATGGCTACACCTTC. The rearrangement uses TRBV28 and TRBJ1-2, with 8 nucleotides matching TRBD1. The V gene's germline CDR1 is MDHEN and CDR2 SYDVKM. V was pared by 5 bases and J by 5 bases, with 7 bases of the junction left unmatched. This CDR3 is 14 amino acids long.

The chain employs TRBV19 and TRBJ1-4; D may be TRBD1 (6 bases). V lost 5 bases, J lost 2 bases, and 9 bases lay in between. Germline CDR1 reads LNHDA; CDR2 reads SQIVND (reference sequence). CDR3 length: 14 amino acids. This CDR3 is CASSRGATNEKLFF. CDR3 DNA sequence: TGTGCCAGTAGTCGGGGGGCGACTAATGAAAAACTGTTTTTT.

The chain recombines TRBV29-1 with TRBJ2-1, with 13 bases lining up with TRBD2. V gave up 6 bases and J gave up 8 bases; unmatched junction bases: 7. There are 14 residues in the CDR3. Germline loops: CDR1 SQVTM, CDR2 ANQGSEA. The CDR3 loop reads CSVILAGGGDEQFF. For the CDR3, the DNA is TGCAGCGTCATACTAGCGGGAGGGGGGGATGAGCAGTTCTTC.

The CDR3 loop reads CASSLPDSNEQFF. The DNA of the CDR3 is TGTGCCAGCAGCTTGCCGGACAGCAATGAGCAGTTCTTC. The chain is built from TRBV7-3 and TRBJ2-1; D is possibly TRBD1 (6 bases). Trimming took off 3 bases at V and 6 bases at J, with 9 bases between the two ends. This CDR3 is built from 13 residues. Germline values: CDR1 SGHTA, CDR2 FQGTGA.

The V call is TRBV20-1, the J call TRBJ1-1; no clear D. The CDR3 is 11 residues long. With 7 bases removed from V and 6 bases from J, the gap between germline ends came to 12 bases. Looked up from germline, CDR1 is DFQATT and CDR2 is SNEGSKA (reference sequence). The CDR3 protein is CSVKAGAEAFF. DNA of the CDR3: TGCAGTGTCAAGGCGGGTGCTGAAGCTTTCTTT.

The V gene is TRBV19, the J gene TRBJ2-1; 10 positions agree with TRBD2. The CDR3 runs 15 residues. Looked up from germline, CDR1 is LNHDA and CDR2 is SQIVND (reference sequence). Trimming removed 0 bases from V and 4 bases from J; junction bases left unmatched: 0. CDR3 sequence: CASSIELAGYNEQFF. In DNA, the CDR3 is TGTGCCAGTAGTATAGAACTAGCGGGGTACAATGAGCAGTTCTTC.

This clone appeared a few times. CDR3 DNA: TGCGCCAGCAGCTTGGCAGTGGCGGGTCAGGCTAATGAAAAACTGTTTTTT. As protein: CASSLAVAGQANEKLFF. This chain connects TRBV5-1 to TRBJ1-4; D is unresolved. This CDR3 has 17 residues. Trimming removed 0 bases at V and 3 bases at J, with 15 bases between. Germline CDR1 is SGHRS and CDR2 is YFSETQ. The complete variable domain, with remaining parts taken from reference TRBV5-1 and TRBJ1-4, reads KAGVTQTPRYLIKTRGQQVTLSCSPISGHRSVSWYQQTPGQGLQFLFEYFSETQRNKGNFPGRFSGRQFSNSRSEMNVSTLELGDSALYLCASSLAVAGQANEKLFFGSGTQLSVL.

This clone showed up just once. The V call is TRBV20-1, the J call TRBJ1-5; 7 bases map to TRBD1. Germline V CDR1 and CDR2: DFQATT, SNEGSKA (reference sequence). V lost 4 bases, J lost 13 bases, and 7 bases stayed unmatched. The CDR3 contains 11 residues. CDR3 bases: TGCAGTGCTACCCAGTTGACAGGGCAGCATTTT. It encodes CSATQLTGQHF.

The rearrangement joins TRBV7-8 to TRBJ2-5; D perhaps matches TRBD2 (6 bases). CDR1 is SGHVS, CDR2 FQNEAQ, per germline. V shed 3 bases and J shed 5 bases, with 7 bases lying between them. The CDR3 is 12 amino acids. The CDR3 spells CASSFREETQYF. The CDR3 DNA sequence: TGTGCCAGCAGCTTCCGGGAGGAGACCCAGTACTTC.

This clone was observed a single time. The rearrangement joins TRBV2 to TRBJ2-3, with TRBD2 matching 13 bases. Germline loops: CDR1 SNHLY, CDR2 FYNNEI. Losses at the gene ends were 7 bases for V and 6 bases for J; bases not matched to a gene: 7. This CDR3 region has 15 residues. CDR3 DNA: TGTGCCAGCATCAAGGGACTAGCGGGGAGTGATACGCAGTATTTT. It is translated as CASIKGLAGSDTQYF. The complete variable domain, with remaining parts taken from reference TRBV2 and TRBJ2-3, reads EPEVTQTPSHQVTQMGQEVILRCVPISNHLYFYWYRQILGQKVEFLVSFYNNEISEKSEIFDDQFSVERPDGSNFTLKIRSTKLEDSAMYFCASIKGLAGSDTQYFGPGTRLTVL.

The gene calls are TRBV5-1 and TRBJ2-7; the match to TRBD1 covers 12 bases. Germline trimming cut 4 bases from V and 4 bases from J; bases unmatched to any gene: 9. Germline CDR1 is SGHRS and CDR2 is YFSETQ. The CDR3 covers 16 residues. The CDR3 DNA follows: TGCGCCAGCAGCCTCCCTCCGGGACAGGGGGCTTACGAGCAGTACTTC. Translated: CASSLPPGQGAYEQYF.

The rearrangement joins TRBV2 to TRBJ2-5; perhaps TRBD2 as D (5 bases). The J call is in doubt because the DNA end fits TRBJ2-7 better. Germline CDR1 and CDR2: SNHLY and FYNNEI. The CDR3 contains 15 residues. CDR3 nucleotides: TGTGCCAGCAGTGTAGGAGGTAGCCTCGCCTACGAGCAGTACTTC. It encodes CASSVGGSLAYEQYF.

V and J are TRBV19 and TRBJ2-3; maybe TRBD1 (6 bases). CDR3 length: 15 amino acids. The V end was cut by 5 bases, the J end by 3 bases, with 15 bases between. Germline assignment: CDR1 LNHDA and CDR2 SQIVND (reference sequence). The CDR3 nucleotides read TGTGCCAGTAGTCCCACCGGGACAAATACAGATACGCAGTATTTT. It codes for CASSPTGTNTDTQYF. Combining the CDR3 with reference TRBV19 and TRBJ2-3 gives the whole variable domain DGGITQSPKYLFRKEGQNVTLSCEQNLNHDAMYWYRQDPGQGLRLIYYSQIVNDFQKGDIAEGYSVSREKKESFPLTVTSAQKNPTAFYLCASSPTGTNTDTQYFGPGTRLTVL.